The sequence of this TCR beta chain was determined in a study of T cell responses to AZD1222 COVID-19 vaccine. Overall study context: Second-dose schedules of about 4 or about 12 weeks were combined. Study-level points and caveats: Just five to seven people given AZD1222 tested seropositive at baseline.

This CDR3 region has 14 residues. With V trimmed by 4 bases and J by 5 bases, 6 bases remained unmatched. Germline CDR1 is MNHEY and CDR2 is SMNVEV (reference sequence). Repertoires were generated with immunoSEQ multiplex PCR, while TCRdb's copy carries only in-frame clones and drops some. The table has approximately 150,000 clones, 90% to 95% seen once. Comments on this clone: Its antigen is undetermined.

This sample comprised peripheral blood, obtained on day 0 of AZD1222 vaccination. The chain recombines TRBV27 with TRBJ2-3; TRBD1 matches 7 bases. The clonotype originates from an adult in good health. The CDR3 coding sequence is TGTGCCAGCAGTTCGACAGGGCGGGTAGATACGCAGTATTTT. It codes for CASSSTGRVDTQYF.